The 27 T cell receptor beta chains below were found in one sample sequenced in a study of graft-versus-host responses after intestinal transplantation. Antigens for these TCRs are unknown. Assay: immunoSEQ multiplex PCR; the TCRdb copy retains only in-frame clones and omits some. The sample records over 80,000 clones, 91% being singletons. The sequencing here drew on unstimulated CD4+ T cells sorted from spleen or lymph node cells, taken before transplant. These TCRs come from a human donor who was the organ donor for an intestinal transplant.

The CDR3 coding sequence is TGCGCCAGCAGCCAAGGAGGTCGGCAGGGAATGTACGCCGGGGAGCTGTTTTTT. Amino acids: CASSQGGRQGMYAGELFF. The chain is built from TRBV4-3 and TRBJ2-2; TRBD1 is a possible D gene (5 bases). The V gene's germline CDR1 is LGHNA and CDR2 YSLEER. V was pared by 1 base and J by 6 bases, with 21 bases between. The CDR3 runs to 18 residues.

This rearrangement joins TRBV6-1 to TRBJ2-2; TRBD2 agrees at 11 bases. With 3 bases clipped from V and 5 bases from J, the junction kept 2 bases outside the gene matches. This CDR3 contains 15 residues. Germline CDR1 MNHNS, CDR2 SASEGT. The CDR3 DNA sequence: TGTGCCAGCAGTGAGGCTAGCGGGGGGACCGGGGAGCTGTTTTTT. Protein: CASSEASGGTGELFF.

This chain uses TRBV5-1 with TRBJ2-2; 11 bases agree with TRBD2. J gave up 6 bases and V 0 bases, and 10 bases lay outside the gene matches. The CDR3 contains 18 residues. Germline CDR1 and CDR2: SGHRS and YFSETQ. In DNA form, the CDR3 reads TGCGCCAGCAGCTTGGCCGGTAGCGGGGGGGCCGAGTCCGGGGAGCTGTTTTTT. This gives the protein CASSLAGSGGAESGELFF.

CDR3 amino acids: CASSQTGSSNQPQHF. DNA of the CDR3: TGCGCCAGCAGCCAGACGGGGAGCAGCAATCAGCCCCAGCATTTT. J is TRBJ1-5 and V is TRBV4-1; the D is unclear. CDR1 and CDR2 from the germline V gene are MGHRA and YSYEKL. The CDR3 is 15 amino acids. V lost 3 bases and J 1 base, leaving 10 bases between the germline ends.

The chain is built from TRBV28 and TRBJ2-5; a weak D match, TRBD1 (6 bases). V lost 0 bases and J lost 5, with 13 bases in between. This CDR3 region has 15 residues. Germline assignment: CDR1 MDHEN and CDR2 SYDVKM. CDR3 nucleotides: TGTGCCAGCAGTTTATGGGAACAGGGTAGGGAGACCCAGTACTTC. Residues: CASSLWEQGRETQYF.

The rearrangement uses TRBV28 and TRBJ1-1; a possible D gene is TRBD1 (5 bases). Trimming removed 5 bases from V and 4 bases from J, with 17 bases in between. This CDR3 spans 15 amino acids. The germline V gene encodes CDR1 MDHEN and CDR2 SYDVKM. The CDR3 is CASSASQGYGTEAFF. The CDR3, as DNA: TGTGCCAGCAGTGCATCTCAGGGATACGGCACTGAAGCTTTCTTT.

The CDR3: CASSFGPGSYEQYF. Written as DNA, the CDR3 is TGTGCCAGCAGCTTCGGCCCCGGGAGCTACGAGCAGTACTTC. V usage is TRBV7-3 and J usage is TRBJ2-7; tentatively, D is TRBD2 (6 bases). Germline V gives CDR1 SGHTA, CDR2 FQGTGA. Trimming removed 3 bases from V and 3 bases from J, with 12 bases in between. This CDR3 region has 14 residues.

This clone was seen a single time. This chain uses TRBV19 with TRBJ1-2; 10 nucleotides line up with TRBD1. V gave up 7 bases and J gave up 4 bases; unmatched junction bases: 9. The CDR3 covers 15 residues. Germline V gene sequence: CDR1 LNHDA, CDR2 SQIVND (reference sequence). CDR3 DNA sequence: TGTGCCAGTACTAGACGGGACAGGGGACCCTATGGCTACACCTTC. Protein product: CASTRRDRGPYGYTF. The full variable domain, completed using reference TRBV19 and TRBJ1-2, is DGGITQSPKYLFRKEGQNVTLSCEQNLNHDAMYWYRQDPGQGLRLIYYSQIVNDFQKGDIAEGYSVSREKKESFPLTVTSAQKNPTAFYLCASTRRDRGPYGYTFGSGTRLTVV.

The gene calls are TRBV4-3 and TRBJ1-4; 7 nucleotides line up with TRBD1. The germline gives CDR1 LGHNA, CDR2 YSLEER. V shed 1 base and J 7 bases; nucleotides not matched to a gene: 6. The CDR3 extends over 15 amino acids. The CDR3 is CASSQGTGGIEKLFF. The CDR3 DNA follows: TGCGCCAGCAGCCAAGGGACAGGTGGCATTGAAAAACTGTTTTTT.

The rearrangement joins TRBV11-1 to TRBJ1-6; TRBD1 matches 7 bases. V was clipped by 5 bases and J by 10 bases; unmatched bases: 11. Germline CDR1 and CDR2: SGHAT and FQDESV (reference sequence). This CDR3 is 15 amino acids long. CDR3 sequence (DNA): TGTGCCAGCAGCCCCCGGACAGGAAGAGGATCACCCCTCCACTTT. Translating gives CASSPRTGRGSPLHF.

This sequence joins TRBV2 and TRBJ1-1; the D gene is possibly TRBD1 (5 bases). The V and J ends lost 4 bases and 2 bases respectively, with 14 bases between them. Germline V lookup: CDR1 SNHLY, CDR2 FYNNEI. The CDR3 runs 15 residues. The CDR3: CASSVLGGRNTEAFF. The CDR3 DNA sequence: TGTGCCAGCAGTGTTTTGGGGGGACGTAACACTGAAGCTTTCTTT.

The CDR3 DNA is TGCGCCAGCAGCCTTATAGCGGGGGGGAAATACGAGCAGTACTTC. Translated, it gives CASSLIAGGKYEQYF. V gene TRBV5-1 combines with J gene TRBJ2-7, with 11 bases aligning to TRBD2. The length of the CDR3 is 15 residues. With 4 bases clipped from V and 4 bases from J, the junction kept 7 bases outside the gene matches. The V gene's germline CDR1 is SGHRS and CDR2 YFSETQ.

The chain employs TRBV7-2 and TRBJ2-2, with D possibly TRBD2 on 5 matching bases. Germline-derived CDR1 and CDR2 are SGHTA and FQGNSA. The CDR3 has 17 amino acids. Deletions cut 8 bases from V and 6 bases from J, with 25 bases between. The CDR3 is CASRWAGLRGSAGELFF. For the CDR3, the DNA is TGTGCCAGCCGTTGGGCCGGCCTTCGCGGGTCCGCCGGGGAGCTGTTTTTT.

The chain has TRBV11-1 and TRBJ2-5, with TRBD1 identical over 8 bases. V shed 5 bases and J 2 bases; nucleotides not matched to a gene: 7. The CDR3 has 15 residues. Germline CDR1 reads SGHAT; CDR2 reads FQDESV (reference sequence). CDR3 loop: CASSRGQGEQETQYF. CDR3 DNA: TGTGCCAGCAGCCGAGGACAGGGCGAACAAGAGACCCAGTACTTC.

The chain uses TRBV14 and TRBJ2-3; no reliable D call. Germline V gene lookup returns CDR1 SGHDN and CDR2 FVKESK. Trimming shortened V by 3 bases and J by 6 bases, and 7 bases separated the two germline ends. The CDR3 has 12 residues. The DNA for the CDR3 is TGTGCCAGCAGCCATCCCAGGGATACGCAGTATTTT. It specifies CASSHPRDTQYF.

The chain couples TRBV11-2 to TRBJ1-1; a weak D match, TRBD1 (5 bases). The V gene lost 5 bases and the J gene lost 6 bases, with 19 bases spanning the gap. CDR3 length equals 15 residues. Germline-derived CDR1 and CDR2 are SGHAT and FQNNGV. This CDR3 reads CASSPIVGGIAEAFF. The CDR3, as DNA: TGTGCCAGCAGCCCCATCGTGGGGGGAATAGCTGAAGCTTTCTTT.

The J gene is TRBJ2-7, the V gene TRBV7-3, with 11 nucleotides matching TRBD1. The CDR3 consists of 15 residues. V trimming: 1 base; J trimming: 6 bases; junction bases outside the gene matches: 5. CDR1 SGHTA and CDR2 FQGTGA come from the germline V gene. CDR3: CASSLNGQGAAEQYF. Here the CDR3 DNA reads TGTGCCAGCAGCTTAAATGGACAGGGGGCCGCCGAGCAGTACTTC.

The CDR3 reads CAWSVDLGQGSTDTQYF. The CDR3 nucleotides read TGTGCCTGGAGTGTGGACCTTGGACAGGGGAGCACAGATACGCAGTATTTT. The rearrangement uses TRBV30 and TRBJ2-3; 9 bases agree with TRBD1. This CDR3 contains 17 residues. In germline, CDR1 is GTSNPN, CDR2 SVGIG (reference sequence). After removal of 0 bases from V and 0 bases from J, the junction contained 7 bases not matched to a gene.

This rearrangement joins TRBV28 to TRBJ1-1; a weak D match, TRBD1 (5 bases). Germline V gene data show CDR1 as MDHEN and CDR2 as SYDVKM. V lost 1 base and J lost 4, with 16 bases in between. The CDR3 totals 16 residues. The CDR3: CASSLSGLGLSTEAFF. CDR3 in DNA: TGTGCCAGCAGTTTATCGGGACTTGGGTTATCCACTGAAGCTTTCTTT. Full variable domain (rest looked up from reference TRBV28 and TRBJ1-1): DVKVTQSSRYLVKRTGEKVFLECVQDMDHENMFWYRQDPGLGLRLIYFSYDVKMKEKGDIPEGYSVSREKKERFSLILESASTNQTSMYLCASSLSGLGLSTEAFFGQGTRLTVV.

The chain recombines TRBV6-5 with TRBJ1-5; 11 nucleotides match TRBD1. CDR3 size: 13 residues. J was trimmed by 10 bases and V by 6 bases; bases with no gene match: 5. CDR1 MNHEY and CDR2 SVGAGI come from the germline V gene. CDR3 region: CASSTDRGRPQHF. CDR3 in DNA: TGTGCCAGCAGCACGGACAGGGGGCGACCCCAGCATTTT.

V usage is TRBV7-8 and J usage is TRBJ1-1; the D is unclear. The CDR3 runs to 14 residues. The V gene's germline CDR1 is SGHVS and CDR2 FQNEAQ. The V end lost 4 bases, the J end lost 4 bases, and 13 bases lay between the germline ends. CDR3 region: CASSSNQRSTEAFF. For the CDR3, the DNA is TGTGCCAGCAGCTCAAACCAGCGTAGCACTGAAGCTTTCTTT.

The V and J genes are TRBV19 and TRBJ1-4; TRBD1 is a possible D gene (6 bases). The CDR3 sequence is 15 residues long. Trimming took off 9 bases at V and 7 bases at J, with 21 bases between the two ends. Germline CDR1 reads LNHDA; CDR2 reads SQIVND (reference sequence). CDR3 loop: CASARKTGWGEKLFF. The CDR3 DNA reads as TGTGCCAGCGCAAGAAAGACAGGTTGGGGTGAAAAACTGTTTTTT.

The chain recombines TRBV4-2 with TRBJ1-2; 8 nucleotides align to TRBD1. CDR3 length equals 13 residues. The germline V gene encodes CDR1 LGHNA and CDR2 YNFKEQ. After removal of 6 bases from V and 4 bases from J, the junction contained 4 bases not matched to a gene. CDR3 in amino acids: CASRSGQGYGYTF. The CDR3 DNA sequence: TGTGCCAGCAGGTCAGGACAGGGCTATGGCTACACCTTC.

This clone has only one observation. The chain is built from TRBV2 and TRBJ1-5; D possibly corresponds to TRBD1 (5 bases). V lost 6 bases and J lost 3, with 15 bases in between. The CDR3 loop spans 15 amino acids. Germline V gives CDR1 SNHLY, CDR2 FYNNEI. CDR3 loop: CASRGGGYINQPQHF. The CDR3, as DNA: TGTGCCAGCAGGGGCGGGGGATACATCAATCAGCCCCAGCATTTT. Filled out from reference TRBV2 and TRBJ1-5, the complete variable domain reads EPEVTQTPSHQVTQMGQEVILRCVPISNHLYFYWYRQILGQKVEFLVSFYNNEISEKSEIFDDQFSVERPDGSNFTLKIRSTKLEDSAMYFCASRGGGYINQPQHFGDGTRLSIL.

V gene TRBV30 combines with J gene TRBJ2-1; a weak D match, TRBD1 (5 bases). The V gene lost 3 bases and the J gene lost 0 bases, with 9 bases spanning the gap. This CDR3 contains 14 residues. Germline CDR1 reads GTSNPN; CDR2 reads SVGIG (reference sequence). In nucleotides, the CDR3 is TGTGCCTGGAGGGGGCAGGGCTCCTACAATGAGCAGTTCTTC. Amino acid sequence: CAWRGQGSYNEQFF.

A few counts support this clone. The rearrangement uses TRBV16 and TRBJ1-1; 8 bases match TRBD1. Looked up from germline, CDR1 is KGHSY and CDR2 is FQNENV. Losses at the gene ends were 3 bases for V and 11 bases for J; bases not matched to a gene: 11. This CDR3 has 14 residues. The CDR3 is CASSQSLTGGMAFF. DNA for the CDR3: TGTGCCAGCAGCCAGTCCCTAACAGGGGGGATGGCTTTCTTT.

V gene TRBV4-1 combines with J gene TRBJ2-3, with TRBD2 matching over 11 bases. Per germline, CDR1 MGHRA and CDR2 YSYEKL. Trimming at V came to 4 bases and at J to 2 bases, leaving 2 bases not matched to a gene. This CDR3 is 15 amino acids long. The CDR3 region is CASSRLAGSTDTQYF. The CDR3 bases are TGCGCCAGCAGCCGACTAGCGGGGTCCACAGATACGCAGTATTTT.